The table lists the clone carrying this T cell receptor (beta chain) with a few counts. Preparation of the TCRbeta library involved a method that used unique molecular identifiers. MiXCR, applied by TCRdb to the PCR reads, yields one record per CDR3 protein. This sample carries about 610,000 distinct CDR3 sequences, over 9.5% of them seen once, and the ten largest clones take 4% to 5%. This record comes from a study of T-cell reconstitution after alpha-beta-depleted transplantation in children. This CDR3 has 12 residues. The ends were cut back, 3 bases at V and 7 bases at J, with 8 bases in the middle. Germline V lookup: CDR1 MNHEY, CDR2 SMNVEV (reference sequence).

Sequenced material: PBMCs from the stem cell graft donor, taken from the stem cell graft. This clonotype originated in a human donor who donated a stem cell graft to a child with acute myeloid leukemia. The chain employs TRBV27 and TRBJ2-3; a weak D match, TRBD2 (5 bases). In DNA, the CDR3 is TGTGCCAGCAGTTTCAACGGGAATACGCAGTATTTT. This sequence encodes CASSFNGNTQYF.